This TCR beta chain was profiled in a study of cytomegalovirus exposure and HLA in healthy donors. In the case of this clone: Its matching antigen is unknown.

V shed 8 bases and J 1 base; nucleotides not matched to a gene: 4. Germline CDR1 is MRHNA and CDR2 is SNTAGT. The CDR3 has 14 amino acids. Study-wide results and caveats: In all likelihood, a cluster of highly shared sequence variants was a sequencing artifact.

Primers included in the PCR were 60 Vbeta and 13 Jbeta primers. Repertoires were generated with immunoSEQ multiplex PCR, while TCRdb's copy carries only in-frame clones and drops some. The data contain 110,000 or so clones, 75% of them singletons. This TCR came from a woman between 35 and 50 years old in good health and CMV-seropositive. Sequencing used PBMCs. The J gene is TRBJ2-2, the V gene TRBV6-4; 7 positions match TRBD2. CDR3 protein: CASSGGRNTGELFF. The CDR3 region has the DNA TGTGCCAGCTCGGGGGGACGGAACACCGGGGAGCTGTTTTTT.